The clone carrying this T cell receptor (beta chain) was observed once. The antigen remains unidentified. These data come from a study of siplizumab effects on memory and regulatory T cells. General study findings and limits: Roughly 75-95% of proliferating CD4+ or CD8+ clones defied assignment to a naive or memory phenotype.

The assay looked at around 100,000 TCR templates in each sample. Clones were read by immunoSEQ multiplex PCR, and TCRdb kept only the in-frame ones, dropping some. Of tens of thousands of clones listed, roughly nine tenths were seen once; the top ten hold over 25%. V gave up 6 bases and J gave up 3 bases, with 11 bases separating them. Germline V gene data show CDR1 as MNHEY and CDR2 as SMNVEV (reference sequence). The CDR3 spans 14 residues. This clonotype originated in a human donor in good health. This chain links TRBV27 with TRBJ2-2, with D tentatively TRBD1 (6 bases). Sequenced material: CD8+ T cells sorted from blood. CDR3 sequence (DNA): TGTGCCAGCAGCCCCGGACAGTACACCGGGGAGCTGTTTTTT. Translating gives CASSPGQYTGELFF.